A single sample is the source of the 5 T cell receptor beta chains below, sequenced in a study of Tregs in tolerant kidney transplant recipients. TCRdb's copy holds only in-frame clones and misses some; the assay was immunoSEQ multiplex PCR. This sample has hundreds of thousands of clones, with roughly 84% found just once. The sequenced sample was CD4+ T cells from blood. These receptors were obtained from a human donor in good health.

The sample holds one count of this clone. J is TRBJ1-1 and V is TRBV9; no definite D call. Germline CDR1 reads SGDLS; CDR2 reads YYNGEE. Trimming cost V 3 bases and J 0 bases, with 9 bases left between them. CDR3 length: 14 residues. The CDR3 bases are TGTGCCAGCAGCGCCAACCACATGAACACTGAAGCTTTCTTT. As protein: CASSANHMNTEAFF.

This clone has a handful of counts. CDR3 sequence reads: CSVQDSRASYEQYF. The CDR3 nucleotides are TGCAGCGTTCAGGACAGTCGTGCCTCCTACGAGCAGTACTTC. This chain joins TRBV29-1 and TRBJ2-7; D may be TRBD1 (6 bases). Trimming stripped 5 bases from V and 0 bases from J, with 14 bases between. CDR3 size: 14 residues. Germline V lookup: CDR1 SQVTM, CDR2 ANQGSEA.

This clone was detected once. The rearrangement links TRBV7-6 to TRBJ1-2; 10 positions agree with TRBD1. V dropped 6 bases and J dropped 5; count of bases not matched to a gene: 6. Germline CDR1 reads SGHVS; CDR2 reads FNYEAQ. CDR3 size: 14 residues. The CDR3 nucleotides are TGTGCCAGCAGTAGAGGACAGGGGGGATATGGCTACACCTTC. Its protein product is CASSRGQGGYGYTF. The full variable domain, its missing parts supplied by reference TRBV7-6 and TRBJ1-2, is GAGVSQSPRYKVTKRGQDVALRCDPISGHVSLYWYRQALGQGPEFLTYFNYEAQQDKSGLPNDRFSAERPEGSISTLTIQRTEQRDSAMYRCASSRGQGGYGYTFGSGTRLTVV.

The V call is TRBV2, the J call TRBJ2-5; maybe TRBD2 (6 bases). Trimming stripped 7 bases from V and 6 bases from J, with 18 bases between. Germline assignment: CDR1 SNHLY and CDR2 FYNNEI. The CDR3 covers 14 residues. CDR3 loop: CASTWGDSRKTQYF. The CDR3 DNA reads TGTGCCAGCACGTGGGGGGATAGCAGGAAGACCCAGTACTTC.

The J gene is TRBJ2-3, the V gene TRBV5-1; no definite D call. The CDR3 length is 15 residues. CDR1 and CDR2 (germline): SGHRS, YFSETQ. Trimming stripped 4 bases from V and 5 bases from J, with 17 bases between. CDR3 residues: CASSAMTRVVDTQYF. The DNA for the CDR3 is TGCGCCAGCAGCGCTATGACTCGAGTAGTAGATACGCAGTATTTT.